The clone carrying this T cell receptor (beta chain) was seen more than once but under ten times. TCRdb passed the RT-PCR reads through MiXCR, listing each CDR3 protein once. The table records about 570,000 distinct CDR3 sequences, approximately 10% of them present only once. The source of the sample is a study of response to subunit inactivated influenza vaccine. Per the germline V gene, CDR1 is KGHDR and CDR2 is SFDVKD. CDR3 length equals 14 residues. The trim removed 4 bases at V and 5 bases at J, leaving 5 bases unmatched. The same data also contributed to another study, on T cells expressing NK-cell markers. That work adds: 5'RACE template switching with UMIs produced the TCR beta cDNA. Sorted T-cell subsets CD3+CD56+NKG2C+, CD3+CD56+NKG2C- and CD3+CD56-NKG2C+ were TCR beta-sequenced. HCMV seropositivity marked most of the eight sequenced donors; one was seronegative. Once again these clonotypes came out on top in the CD3+CD56-NKG2C+ fraction of a few donors. Evidence did not settle whether expanded NKG2C+ T cell clones targeted HCMV.

V and J are TRBV24-1 and TRBJ2-3; 7 positions agree with TRBD2. The starting material was PBMCs from blood, obtained on the day of vaccination. This clonotype was obtained from a man between 45 and 60 years old who received an inactivated influenza vaccine. CDR3 in amino acids: CATSDTTSEDTQYF. The CDR3 DNA sequence: TGTGCCACCAGTGACACCACTAGCGAAGATACGCAGTATTTT.